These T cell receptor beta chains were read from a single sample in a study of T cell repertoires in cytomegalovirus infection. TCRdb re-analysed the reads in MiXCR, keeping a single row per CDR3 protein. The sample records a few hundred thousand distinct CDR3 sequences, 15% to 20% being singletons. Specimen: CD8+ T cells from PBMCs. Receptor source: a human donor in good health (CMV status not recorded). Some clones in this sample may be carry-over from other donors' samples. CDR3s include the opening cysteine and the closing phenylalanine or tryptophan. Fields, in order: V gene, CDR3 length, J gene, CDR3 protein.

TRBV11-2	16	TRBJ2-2	CASSPTGGTTTGELFF
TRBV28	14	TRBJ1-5	CASSFNRVGQPQHF
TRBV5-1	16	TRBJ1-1	CASSLGRTTGSTEAFF
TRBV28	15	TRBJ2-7	CASSPILASGYEQYF
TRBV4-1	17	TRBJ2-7	CASSQVASGGFSYEQYF
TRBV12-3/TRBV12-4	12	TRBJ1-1	CASSRGITEAFF
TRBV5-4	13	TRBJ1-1	CASSPFGATEAFF
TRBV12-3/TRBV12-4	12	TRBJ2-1	CASSLVGREQFF
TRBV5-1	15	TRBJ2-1	CASSYSGGNGDEQFF
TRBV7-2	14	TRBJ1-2	CASRPGTGLYGYTF
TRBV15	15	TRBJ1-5	CATSGVRAANQPQHF
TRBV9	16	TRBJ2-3	CASSVYSGELTDTQYF
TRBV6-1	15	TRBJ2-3	CASSGTVPSTDTQYF
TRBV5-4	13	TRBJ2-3	CASSLAKGYTQYF
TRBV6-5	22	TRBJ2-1	CASSYSGAGGLAGVSSYNEQFF
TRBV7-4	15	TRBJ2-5	CASSRRDRDVETQYF
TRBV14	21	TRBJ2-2	CASPHPLKPWTGGKNTGELFF
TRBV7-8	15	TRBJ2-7	CASSSGLAEPYEQYF
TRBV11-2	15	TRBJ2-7	CASSPMPGHSLEQYF
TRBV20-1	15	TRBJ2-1	CSARVLESSYNEQFF
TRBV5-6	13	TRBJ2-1	CASRGGKYNEQFF
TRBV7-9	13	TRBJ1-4	CASSGQGDEKLFF
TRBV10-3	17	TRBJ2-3	CAISALDWGSEADTQYF
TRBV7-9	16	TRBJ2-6	CASSLTRPSGANVLTF
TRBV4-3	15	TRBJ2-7	CASSQVLQGGYEQYF
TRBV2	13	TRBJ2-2	CATADGNTGELFF
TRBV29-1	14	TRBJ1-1	CSVEDDRVNTEAFF
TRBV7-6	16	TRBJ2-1	CASSLGETGGNNEQFF
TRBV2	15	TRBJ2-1	CARNLAGGLIGEQFF
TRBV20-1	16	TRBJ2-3	CSARLSGTVGLNTQYF
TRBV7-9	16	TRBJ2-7	CASSPSTGTGVYEQYF
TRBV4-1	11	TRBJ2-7	CASSQGREQYF
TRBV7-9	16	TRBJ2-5	CASSSISGDLQETQYF
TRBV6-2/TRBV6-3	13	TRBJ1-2	CASSYWESYGYTF
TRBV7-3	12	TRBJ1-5	CAKRQDYQPQHF
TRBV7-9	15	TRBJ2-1	CASSPQTGYYNEQFF
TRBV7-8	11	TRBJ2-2	CASSLDAEQFF
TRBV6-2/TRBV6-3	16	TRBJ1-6	CASSYSGKGSGSPLHF
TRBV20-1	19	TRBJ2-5	CSARTPSGTSGGPQETQYF
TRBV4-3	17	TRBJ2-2	CASSQESGGGGAGELFF
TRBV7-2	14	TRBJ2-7	CASSFPGQHYEQYF
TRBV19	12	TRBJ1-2	CASLAGSYGYTF
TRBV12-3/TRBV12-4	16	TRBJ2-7	CASSSGGTGSAYEQYF
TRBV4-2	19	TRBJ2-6	CASSQDGVREDSGANVLTF
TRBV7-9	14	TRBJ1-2	CASSERGLEYGYTF
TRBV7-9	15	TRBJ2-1	CASSYGRDRRNEQFF
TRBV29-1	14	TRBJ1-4	CSVEGAAPGEKLFF
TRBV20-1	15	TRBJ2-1	CSARDRGGQYNEQFF
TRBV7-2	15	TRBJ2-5	CASSEWGQIQETQYF